This TCR beta chain was captured by sequencing in a study of T-cell memory formation after mild COVID-19. Findings and limits, study-wide: Clones that contracted from day 15 to 85 were balanced CD4/CD8, while later expanders leaned CD4+. For contracting clones, CD4+ ones sat mainly in CM and EM, CD8+ in EMRA. Pre-infection memory already had some responding clones, implying cross-reactive memory joined.

In this sample, this clonotype turned up a few times. What it recognizes is unknown. V was trimmed by 8 bases and J by 2 bases, leaving 22 bases between them. This CDR3 comprises 15 residues. The germline V gene has CDR1 SQVTM and CDR2 ANQGSEA. After 5'RACE with constant-segment primers, TCR alpha and TCR beta cDNA libraries carrying sample barcodes and UMIs were obtained. In TCRdb, the 5' RACE reads were re-called with MiXCR into one record per CDR3 protein. This sample has hundreds of thousands of distinct CDR3 sequences; 25% to 30% occur once, and the top ten carry about 13%. The TCR sequence derives from an adult woman who had mild COVID-19 (a few samples of this study predate the infection). Cell type and time point are not known. The chain couples TRBV29-1 to TRBJ2-7; D is perhaps TRBD2 (5 bases). The sample comprised PBMCs or a T cell subset sorted from them (not recorded which). The CDR3, as DNA: TGCAGCATTACCAACCCAGAGGGCTGGCCCTACGAGCAGTACTTC. Translated, it gives CSITNPEGWPYEQYF.